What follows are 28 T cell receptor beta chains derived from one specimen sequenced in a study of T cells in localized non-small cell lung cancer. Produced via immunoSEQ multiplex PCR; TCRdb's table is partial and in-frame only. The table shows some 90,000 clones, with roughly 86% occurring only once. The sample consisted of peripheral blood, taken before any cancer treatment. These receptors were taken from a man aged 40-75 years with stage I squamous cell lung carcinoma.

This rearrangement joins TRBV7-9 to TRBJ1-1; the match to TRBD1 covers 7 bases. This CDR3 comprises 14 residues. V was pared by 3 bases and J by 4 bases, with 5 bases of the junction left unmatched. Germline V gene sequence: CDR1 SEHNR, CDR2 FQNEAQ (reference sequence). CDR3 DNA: TGTGCCAGCAGCTTCCAGGGACAGACCACTGAAGCTTTCTTT. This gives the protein CASSFQGQTTEAFF.

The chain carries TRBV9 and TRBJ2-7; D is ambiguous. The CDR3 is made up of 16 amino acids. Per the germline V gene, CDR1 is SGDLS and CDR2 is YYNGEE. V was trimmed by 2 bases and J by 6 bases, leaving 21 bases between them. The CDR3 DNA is TGTGCCAGCAGCGTTGCGGCTGTCCCGTACGTTGGCGAGCAGTACTTC. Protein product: CASSVAAVPYVGEQYF.

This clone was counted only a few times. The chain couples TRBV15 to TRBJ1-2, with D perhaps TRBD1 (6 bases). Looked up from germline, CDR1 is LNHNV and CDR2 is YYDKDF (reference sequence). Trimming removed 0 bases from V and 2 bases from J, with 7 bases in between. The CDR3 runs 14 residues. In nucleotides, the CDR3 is TGTGCCACCAGCAGAGATCAGGGGAACTATGGCTACACCTTC. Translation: CATSRDQGNYGYTF.

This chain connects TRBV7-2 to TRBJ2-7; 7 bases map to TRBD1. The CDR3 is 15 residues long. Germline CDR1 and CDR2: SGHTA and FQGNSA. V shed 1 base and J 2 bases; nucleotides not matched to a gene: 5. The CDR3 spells CASSLVGQGAYEQYF. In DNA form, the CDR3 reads TGTGCCAGCAGCTTAGTTGGCCAGGGGGCCTACGAGCAGTACTTC.

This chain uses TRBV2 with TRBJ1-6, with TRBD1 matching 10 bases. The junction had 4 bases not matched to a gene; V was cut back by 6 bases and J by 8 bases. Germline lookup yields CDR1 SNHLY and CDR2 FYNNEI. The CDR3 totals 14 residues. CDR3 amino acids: CASRTGTGDSPLHF. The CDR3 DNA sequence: TGTGCCAGCAGGACCGGGACAGGGGATTCACCCCTCCACTTT.

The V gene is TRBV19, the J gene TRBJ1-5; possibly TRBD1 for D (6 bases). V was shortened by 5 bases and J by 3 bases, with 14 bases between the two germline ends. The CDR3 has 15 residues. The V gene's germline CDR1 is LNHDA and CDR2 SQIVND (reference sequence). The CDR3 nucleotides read TGTGCCAGTAGTCCCGCGGACAGATACAATCAGCCCCAGCATTTT. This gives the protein CASSPADRYNQPQHF.

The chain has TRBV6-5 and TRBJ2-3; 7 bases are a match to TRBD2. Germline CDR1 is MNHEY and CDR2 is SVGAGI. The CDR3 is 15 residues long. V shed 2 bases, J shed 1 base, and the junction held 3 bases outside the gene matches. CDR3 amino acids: CASSYKGLGTDTQYF. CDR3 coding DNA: TGTGCCAGCAGTTACAAAGGACTAGGCACAGATACGCAGTATTTT.

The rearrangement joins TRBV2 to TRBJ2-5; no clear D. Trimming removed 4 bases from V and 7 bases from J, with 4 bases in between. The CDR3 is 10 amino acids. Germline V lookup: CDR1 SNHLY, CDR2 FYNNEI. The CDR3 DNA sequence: TGTGCCAGCAGTGGTGGGACCCAGTACTTC. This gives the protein CASSGGTQYF.

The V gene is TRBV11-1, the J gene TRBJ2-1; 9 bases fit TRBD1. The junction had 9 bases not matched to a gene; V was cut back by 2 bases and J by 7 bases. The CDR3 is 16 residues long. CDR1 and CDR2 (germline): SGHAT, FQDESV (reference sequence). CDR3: CASSLNAGQGWNEQFF. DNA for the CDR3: TGTGCCAGCAGCTTAAACGCTGGACAGGGGTGGAATGAGCAGTTCTTC.

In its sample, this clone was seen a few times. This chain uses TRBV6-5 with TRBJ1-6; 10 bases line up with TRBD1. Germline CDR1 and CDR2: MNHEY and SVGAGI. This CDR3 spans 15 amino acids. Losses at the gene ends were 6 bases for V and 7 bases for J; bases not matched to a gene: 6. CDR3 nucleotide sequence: TGTGCCAGCAGGGACCGACAGGGGGCAAATTCACCCCTCCACTTT. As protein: CASRDRQGANSPLHF.

As DNA, the CDR3 is TGTGCCAGCGGAAAGCGGGGGCCGCCCGAGCAGTACTTC. Translated, it gives CASGKRGPPEQYF. The chain employs TRBV6-1 and TRBJ2-7, with 8 positions matching TRBD2. J gave up 6 bases and V 8 bases, and 9 bases lay outside the gene matches. Germline CDR1 MNHNS, CDR2 SASEGT. This CDR3 comprises 13 residues.

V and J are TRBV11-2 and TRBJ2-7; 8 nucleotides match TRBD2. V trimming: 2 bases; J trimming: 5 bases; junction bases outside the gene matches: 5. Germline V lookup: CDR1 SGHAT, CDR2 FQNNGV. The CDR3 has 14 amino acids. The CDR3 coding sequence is TGTGCCAGCAGCTTATCTAGCGGGCCCCACGAGCAGTACTTC. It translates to CASSLSSGPHEQYF.

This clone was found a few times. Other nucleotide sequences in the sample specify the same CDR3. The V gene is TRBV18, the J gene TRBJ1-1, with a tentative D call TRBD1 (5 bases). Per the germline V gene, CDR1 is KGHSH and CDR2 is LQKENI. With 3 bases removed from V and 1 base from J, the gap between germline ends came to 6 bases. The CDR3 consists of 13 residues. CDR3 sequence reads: CASSPGQNTEAFF. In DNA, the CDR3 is TGTGCCAGCTCACCCGGACAGAACACTGAAGCTTTCTTT.

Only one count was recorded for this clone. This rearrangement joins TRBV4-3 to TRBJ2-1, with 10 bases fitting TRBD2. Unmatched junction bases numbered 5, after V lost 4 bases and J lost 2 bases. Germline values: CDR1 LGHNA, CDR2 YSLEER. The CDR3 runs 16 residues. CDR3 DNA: TGCGCCAGCAGCCGAGCTCTAGCGGGGGCCTACAATGAGCAGTTCTTC. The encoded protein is CASSRALAGAYNEQFF.

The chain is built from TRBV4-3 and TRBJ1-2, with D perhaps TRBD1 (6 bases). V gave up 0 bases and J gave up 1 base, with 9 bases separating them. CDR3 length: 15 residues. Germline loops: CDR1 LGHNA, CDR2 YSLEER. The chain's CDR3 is CASSQDPQGNYGYTF. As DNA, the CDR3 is TGCGCCAGCAGCCAAGATCCACAGGGTAACTATGGCTACACCTTC.

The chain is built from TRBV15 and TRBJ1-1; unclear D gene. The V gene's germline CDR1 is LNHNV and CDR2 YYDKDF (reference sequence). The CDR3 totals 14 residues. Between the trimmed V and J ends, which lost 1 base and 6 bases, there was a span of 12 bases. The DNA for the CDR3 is TGTGCCACCAGCAGAGGGGTCGATTCACCTGAAGCTTTCTTT. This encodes CATSRGVDSPEAFF. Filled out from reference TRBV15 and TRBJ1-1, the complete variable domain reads DAMVIQNPRYQVTQFGKPVTLSCSQTLNHNVMYWYQQKSSQAPKLLFHYYDKDFNNEADTPDNFQSRRPNTSFCFLDIRSPGLGDTAMYLCATSRGVDSPEAFFGQGTRLTVV.

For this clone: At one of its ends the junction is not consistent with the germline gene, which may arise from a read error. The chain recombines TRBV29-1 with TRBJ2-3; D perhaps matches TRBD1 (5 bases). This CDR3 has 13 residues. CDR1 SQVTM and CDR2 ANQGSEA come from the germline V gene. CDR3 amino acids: CSAGRDFTDAQYF. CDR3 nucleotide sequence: TGCAGCGCCGGCAGGGATTTCACAGATGCGCAGTATTTT.

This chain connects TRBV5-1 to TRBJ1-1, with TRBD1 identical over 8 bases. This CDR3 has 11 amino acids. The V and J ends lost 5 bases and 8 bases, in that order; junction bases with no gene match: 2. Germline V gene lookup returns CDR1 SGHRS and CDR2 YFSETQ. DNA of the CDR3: TGCGCCAGCAGTGGGGACAGGGAAGCTTTCTTT. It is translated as CASSGDREAFF.

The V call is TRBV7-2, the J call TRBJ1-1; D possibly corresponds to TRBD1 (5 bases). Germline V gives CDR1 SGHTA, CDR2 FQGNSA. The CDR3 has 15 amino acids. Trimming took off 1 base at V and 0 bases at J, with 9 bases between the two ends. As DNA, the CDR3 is TGTGCCAGCAGCTTAGTATCAGGGATGAACACTGAAGCTTTCTTT. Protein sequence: CASSLVSGMNTEAFF.

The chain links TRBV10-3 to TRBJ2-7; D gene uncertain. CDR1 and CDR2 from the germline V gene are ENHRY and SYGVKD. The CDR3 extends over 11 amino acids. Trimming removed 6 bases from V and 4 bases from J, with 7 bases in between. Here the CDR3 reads CAISQDYEQYF. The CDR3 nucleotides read TGTGCCATCAGCCAAGATTACGAGCAGTACTTC.

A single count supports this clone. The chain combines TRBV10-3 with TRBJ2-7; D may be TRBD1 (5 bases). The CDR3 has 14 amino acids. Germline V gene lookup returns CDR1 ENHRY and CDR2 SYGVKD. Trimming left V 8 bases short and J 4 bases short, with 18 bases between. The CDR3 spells CAISSVGVGYEQYF. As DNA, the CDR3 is TGTGCCATCTCGAGTGTAGGGGTCGGGTACGAGCAGTACTTC.

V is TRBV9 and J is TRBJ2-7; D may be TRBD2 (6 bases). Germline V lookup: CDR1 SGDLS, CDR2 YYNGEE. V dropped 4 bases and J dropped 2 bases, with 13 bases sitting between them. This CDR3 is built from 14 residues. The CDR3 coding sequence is TGTGCCAGCAGCCCAGGGACTGGGCCCTACGAGCAGTACTTC. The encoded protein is CASSPGTGPYEQYF.

The CDR3 is CASSQVSTFSPLHF. In nucleotides, the CDR3 is TGCGCCAGCAGCCAAGTATCGACGTTTTCACCCCTCCACTTT. The V gene is TRBV4-1, the J gene TRBJ1-6, with unresolved D. The CDR3 is 14 amino acids. The germline V gene has CDR1 MGHRA and CDR2 YSYEKL. Trimming removed 1 base from V and 9 bases from J, with 10 bases in between.

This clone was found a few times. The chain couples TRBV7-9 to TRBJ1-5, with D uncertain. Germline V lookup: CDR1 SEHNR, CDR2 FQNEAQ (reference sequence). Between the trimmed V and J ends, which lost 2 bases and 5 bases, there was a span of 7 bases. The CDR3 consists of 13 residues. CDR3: CASSLREDQPQHF. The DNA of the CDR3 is TGTGCCAGCAGCTTAAGGGAGGATCAGCCCCAGCATTTT. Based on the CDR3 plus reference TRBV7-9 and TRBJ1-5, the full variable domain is DTGVSQNPRHKITKRGQNVTFRCDPISEHNRLYWYRQTLGQGPEFLTYFQNEAQLEKSRLLSDRFSAERPKGSFSTLEIQRTEQGDSAMYLCASSLREDQPQHFGDGTRLSIL.

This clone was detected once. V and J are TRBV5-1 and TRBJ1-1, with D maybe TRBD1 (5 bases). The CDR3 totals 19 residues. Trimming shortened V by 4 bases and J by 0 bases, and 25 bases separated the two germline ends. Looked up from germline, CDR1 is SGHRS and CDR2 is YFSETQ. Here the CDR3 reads CASSPTLSGKGRLNTEAFF. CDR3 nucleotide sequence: TGCGCCAGCAGCCCTACTCTATCAGGAAAGGGACGGTTGAACACTGAAGCTTTCTTT.

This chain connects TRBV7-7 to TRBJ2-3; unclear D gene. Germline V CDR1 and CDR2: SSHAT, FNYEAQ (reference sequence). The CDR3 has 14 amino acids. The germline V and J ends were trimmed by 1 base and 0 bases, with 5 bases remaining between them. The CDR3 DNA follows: TGTGCCAGCAGCTTAGGACCGAGCACAGATACGCAGTATTTT. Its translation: CASSLGPSTDTQYF.

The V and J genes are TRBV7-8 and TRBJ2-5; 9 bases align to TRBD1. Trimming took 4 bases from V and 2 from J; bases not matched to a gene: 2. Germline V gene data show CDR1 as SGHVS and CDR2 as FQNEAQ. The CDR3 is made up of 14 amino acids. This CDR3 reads CASSWGTGQETQYF. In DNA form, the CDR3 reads TGTGCCAGCAGCTGGGGGACAGGGCAAGAGACCCAGTACTTC.

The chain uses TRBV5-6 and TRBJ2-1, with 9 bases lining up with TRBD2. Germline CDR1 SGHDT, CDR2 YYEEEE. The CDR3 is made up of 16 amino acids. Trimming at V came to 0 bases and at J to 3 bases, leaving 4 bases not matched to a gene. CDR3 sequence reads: CASSLDAGGIYNEQFF. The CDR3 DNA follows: TGTGCCAGCAGCTTGGATGCGGGGGGGATCTACAATGAGCAGTTCTTC.